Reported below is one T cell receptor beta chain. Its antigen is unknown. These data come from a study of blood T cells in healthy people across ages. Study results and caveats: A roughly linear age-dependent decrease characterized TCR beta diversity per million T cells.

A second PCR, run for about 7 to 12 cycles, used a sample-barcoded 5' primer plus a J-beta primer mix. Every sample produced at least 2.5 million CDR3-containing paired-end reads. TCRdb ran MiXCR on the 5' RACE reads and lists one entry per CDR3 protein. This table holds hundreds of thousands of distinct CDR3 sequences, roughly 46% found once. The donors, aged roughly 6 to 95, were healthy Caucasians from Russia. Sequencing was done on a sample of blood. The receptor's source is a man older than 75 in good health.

The CDR3 nucleotides read TGTGCCAGCAGTGGGTTGGCCTCCGGGGAGCTGTTTTTT. This encodes CASSGLASGELFF. This chain uses TRBV6-2 or TRBV6-3 with TRBJ2-2; D call uncertain. CDR1 and CDR2 (germline): MNHEY, SVGEGT. The CDR3 runs to 13 residues. Trimming shortened V by 5 bases and J by 6 bases, and 10 bases separated the two germline ends.